The present TCR beta chain was sequenced within a study of blood T cell repertoires in COVID-19. Background on the study: The United States, Italy and Spain were the sources of the acute and convalescent COVID-19 samples. The analysed material was cDNA or gDNA that came from T cells, B-cell-depleted T cells, or PBMCs.

Germline CDR1 and CDR2: SGHNT and YYREEE (reference sequence). CDR3 length equals 15 residues. The V end lost 1 base, the J end lost 6 bases, and 13 bases lay between the germline ends. Measured with immunoSEQ multiplex PCR; TCRdb has only the in-frame clones, and not every one. The sample lists fewer than 130,000 clones, 70% to 90% occurring once. This sequence was found in a human donor in a cohort sampled during active COVID-19. This rearrangement joins TRBV5-4 to TRBJ1-4; D uncertain. The sample consisted of peripheral blood. CDR3 sequence (DNA): TGTGCCAGCAGCTTGTCGGTAGGGAGTGATGAAAAACTGTTTTTT. Translating gives CASSLSVGSDEKLFF.